This section outlines one TCR beta chain sequence together with its context. Antigen: not known. The sample comes from a study of cytomegalovirus exposure and HLA in healthy donors. Findings and limits, study-wide: The analysis excluded some indistinguishable V segments, including TRBV6-2 and TRBV6-3. Within an earlier analysis, most TCR beta V segments proved productive either about 90% or about 30% of the time.

The CDR3 covers 15 residues. V was shortened by 2 bases and J by 4 bases, with 11 bases between the two germline ends. Germline V CDR1 and CDR2: SEHNR, FQNEAQ (reference sequence). Vbeta (60) and Jbeta (13) primers were used in the PCR. Repertoires were generated with immunoSEQ multiplex PCR, while TCRdb's copy carries only in-frame clones and drops some. Here the sample spans 45,000 to 70,000 clones, 80% to 85% being singletons. The sequence was collected from a young man in good health and CMV-seronegative. The chain has TRBV7-9 and TRBJ2-2; maybe TRBD2 (5 bases). The sample taken for sequencing was PBMCs. CDR3 bases: TGTGCCAGCAGCTTAAAGCGGACCTTCACCGGGGAGCTGTTTTTT. It specifies CASSLKRTFTGELFF.